The 20 T cell receptor beta chains presented below share a single source sample, sequenced in a study of T-cell memory formation after mild COVID-19. One entry per CDR3 protein results from TCRdb running MiXCR on the 5' RACE reads. The table shows around 260,000 distinct CDR3 sequences, with around 15% occurring only once. The material sequenced was PBMCs or a T cell subset sorted from them (not recorded which). These receptors all stem from a man aged 18-30 years who had mild COVID-19 (a few samples of this study predate the infection). Cell type and time point are not known.

This clonotype occurred a few times. V is TRBV7-3 and J is TRBJ2-3; 8 nucleotides match TRBD2. Germline loops: CDR1 SGHTA, CDR2 FQGTGA. The CDR3 totals 17 residues. Trimming cost V 2 bases and J 2 bases; bases outside gene matches: 9. The CDR3 DNA reads TGTGCCAGCAGCTTATCGGGGCGGGGGGCCCTCACAGATACGCAGTATTTT. Its translation is CASSLSGRGALTDTQYF.

This clonotype occurred a few times. The chain carries TRBV6-5 and TRBJ1-1; 7 bases match TRBD1. The V segment lost 6 bases and the J segment 4 bases; nucleotides outside the gene matches: 5. The CDR3 has 13 amino acids. Germline V gives CDR1 MNHEY, CDR2 SVGAGI. The CDR3 protein is CASRPRGSTEAFF. The DNA for the CDR3 is TGTGCCAGCAGACCCAGGGGGAGCACTGAAGCTTTCTTT.

This chain joins TRBV4-1 and TRBJ1-2, with D perhaps matching TRBD1 (5 bases). The CDR3 sequence is 15 residues long. V lost 0 bases and J lost 2, with 10 bases in between. Germline CDR1 and CDR2: MGHRA and YSYEKL. DNA for the CDR3: TGCGCCAGCAGCCAAGATCCCGCAGGGAACTATGGCTACACCTTC. Translated, it gives CASSQDPAGNYGYTF.

This sequence joins TRBV29-1 and TRBJ2-3; 11 bases fit TRBD2. Germline V gene lookup returns CDR1 SQVTM and CDR2 ANQGSEA. V was pared by 7 bases and J by 4 bases, with 10 bases of the junction left unmatched. This CDR3 has 15 amino acids. The CDR3: CSAALGTSGPDTQYF. The DNA of the CDR3 is TGCAGCGCTGCGTTGGGGACTAGCGGACCAGATACGCAGTATTTT.

J is TRBJ1-1 and V is TRBV9; no definite D call. Germline assignment: CDR1 SGDLS and CDR2 YYNGEE. The CDR3 has 15 amino acids. V gave up 0 bases and J gave up 1 base, with 10 bases separating them. In DNA form, the CDR3 reads TGTGCCAGCAGCGTAGATCTCACTCCGAACACTGAAGCTTTCTTT. It translates to CASSVDLTPNTEAFF.

This clonotype was seen a few times. The J gene is TRBJ2-3, the V gene TRBV20-1; D is undetermined. In germline, CDR1 is DFQATT, CDR2 SNEGSKA (reference sequence). Trimming removed 3 bases at V and 2 bases at J, with 9 bases between. The CDR3 extends over 13 amino acids. This CDR3 is CSASSLLTDTQYF. CDR3 nucleotide sequence: TGCAGTGCTAGCAGCCTACTCACAGATACGCAGTATTTT.

V gene TRBV5-1 combines with J gene TRBJ2-3; perhaps D is TRBD1 or TRBD2 (5 bases each). This CDR3 region has 13 residues. Germline CDR1 is SGHRS and CDR2 is YFSETQ. Deletions cut 6 bases from V and 4 bases from J, with 12 bases between. CDR3 coding DNA: TGCGCCAGCACGCTCGAGGGGTCAGATACGCAGTATTTT. As protein: CASTLEGSDTQYF.

This clonotype was counted only a few times. This chain uses TRBV5-4 with TRBJ2-1; 10 nucleotides align to TRBD2. Germline V lookup: CDR1 SGHNT, CDR2 YYREEE (reference sequence). The CDR3 extends over 15 amino acids. After removal of 0 bases from V and 4 bases from J, the junction contained 1 base not matched to a gene. The DNA of the CDR3 is TGTGCCAGCAGCTTGGCACTAGCGGGGTACAATGAGCAGTTCTTC. It yields the protein CASSLALAGYNEQFF.

This clonotype appeared a few times. The rearrangement joins TRBV7-2 to TRBJ2-7; 8 bases line up with TRBD1. This CDR3 contains 14 residues. J was trimmed by 7 bases and V by 7 bases; bases with no gene match: 12. Per germline, CDR1 SGHTA and CDR2 FQGNSA. The chain's CDR3 is CASTPGTGLFEQYF. In nucleotides, the CDR3 is TGTGCCAGCACCCCCGGGACAGGCCTTTTTGAGCAGTACTTC.

V and J are TRBV12-3 or TRBV12-4 and TRBJ1-2, with D tentatively TRBD1 (5 bases). Trimming cost V 8 bases and J 8 bases, with 12 bases left between them. The CDR3 contains 11 residues. CDR3 sequence reads: CASRRGPGYTF. The CDR3, as DNA: TGTGCCAGCCGAAGGGGTCCCGGCTACACCTTC.

This clonotype has only a few counts. The chain combines TRBV6-2 or TRBV6-3 with TRBJ1-2; no clear D gene. CDR1 MNHEY and CDR2 SVGEGT come from the germline V gene. Between the trimmed V and J ends, which lost 6 bases and 10 bases, there was a span of 15 bases. The length of the CDR3 is 12 residues. The CDR3 spells CASSLGPSYYTF. The DNA of the CDR3 is TGTGCCAGCAGCCTCGGGCCTTCATACTACACCTTC.

In DNA, the CDR3 is TGTGCCAGCAGCGTAGCGAGGGGGACCTACAATGAGCAGTTCTTC. Its protein product is CASSVARGTYNEQFF. The J gene is TRBJ2-1, the V gene TRBV9; D is perhaps TRBD1 (6 bases). V lost 0 bases, J lost 2 bases, and 9 bases lay in between. The CDR3 is made up of 15 amino acids. CDR1 SGDLS and CDR2 YYNGEE come from the germline V gene.

The sample holds many counts of this clonotype. The chain is built from TRBV4-3 and TRBJ2-5, with D unresolved. From germline, CDR1 is LGHNA and CDR2 YSLEER. The V end was cut by 3 bases, the J end by 10 bases, with 18 bases between. The CDR3 is 14 amino acids. The CDR3 sequence: CASSHILRYSDQYF. The CDR3 DNA reads as TGCGCCAGCAGCCATATTTTGAGATATTCCGACCAGTACTTC.

This clonotype occurred a few times. The chain employs TRBV4-3 and TRBJ2-7; D tentatively fits TRBD1 or TRBD2 (5 bases each). Trimming stripped 2 bases from V and 3 bases from J, with 11 bases between. CDR3 length: 14 amino acids. Germline V gives CDR1 LGHNA, CDR2 YSLEER. As DNA, the CDR3 is TGCGCCAGCAGCCAATATGTTGGGGGCTACGAGCAGTACTTC. Its translation is CASSQYVGGYEQYF.

The table lists this clonotype with many counts. The rearrangement joins TRBV4-1 to TRBJ1-2; 9 positions agree with TRBD1. The length of the CDR3 is 19 residues. Germline V CDR1 and CDR2: MGHRA, YSYEKL. With 4 bases clipped from V and 5 bases from J, the junction kept 20 bases outside the gene matches. For the CDR3, the DNA is TGCGCCAGCAGCCCCGGTTTTGGACAGGGGACGCTGGGACTTTATGGCTACACCTTC. It codes for CASSPGFGQGTLGLYGYTF.

This chain links TRBV7-7 with TRBJ2-1, with D possibly being TRBD1 (5 bases). This CDR3 is 12 amino acids long. Trimming removed 5 bases from V and 9 bases from J, with 11 bases in between. Germline assignment: CDR1 SSHAT and CDR2 FNYEAQ (reference sequence). In DNA, the CDR3 is TGTGCCAGCAGCGCTACAGGTCGTGAGCAGTTCTTC. This codes for CASSATGREQFF. Full variable domain (outside the CDR3, taken from reference TRBV7-7 and TRBJ2-1): GAGVSQSPRYKVTKRGQDVTLRCDPISSHATLYWYQQALGQGPEFLTYFNYEAQPDKSGLPSDRFSAERPEGSISTLTIQRTEQRDSAMYRCASSATGREQFFGPGTRLTVL.

The chain links TRBV7-2 to TRBJ1-2, with TRBD1 matching 12 bases. This CDR3 is built from 16 residues. Germline loops: CDR1 SGHTA, CDR2 FQGNSA. J lost 8 bases, V lost 1 base, and 8 bases had no gene match. The CDR3 DNA is TGTGCCAGCAGCTTAGGGGACAGGGGGCTTCGTCTAGGCTACACCTTC. It yields the protein CASSLGDRGLRLGYTF.

The chain is built from TRBV4-2 and TRBJ1-2, with D maybe TRBD1 (5 bases). CDR3 size: 17 residues. Trimming shortened V by 0 bases and J by 1 base, and 15 bases separated the two germline ends. Germline lookup yields CDR1 LGHNA and CDR2 YNFKEQ. DNA of the CDR3: TGTGCCAGCAGCCAAGATGCCGGGGCCGAATATAACTATGGCTACACCTTC. It translates to CASSQDAGAEYNYGYTF.

The V call is TRBV11-2, the J call TRBJ2-5; 8 nucleotides match TRBD1. CDR1 and CDR2 (germline): SGHAT, FQNNGV. The CDR3 is 14 amino acids. V gave up 1 base and J gave up 5 bases; unmatched junction bases: 3. The CDR3 here is CASSLGQGWETQYF. The CDR3 coding sequence is TGTGCCAGCAGCTTAGGACAGGGGTGGGAGACCCAGTACTTC.

The CDR3 DNA reads TGTGCCAGCAGCGCGCTAGCCCCAGGGTTGACCGGGGAGCTGTTTTTT. This translates into CASSALAPGLTGELFF. This rearrangement joins TRBV7-3 to TRBJ2-2; perhaps D is TRBD1 or TRBD2 (5 bases each). From germline, CDR1 is SGHTA and CDR2 FQGTGA. This CDR3 is 16 amino acids long. V lost 5 bases and J lost 5, with 18 bases in between.